The 3 T cell receptor beta chains reported below all come from one sample, sequenced in a study of Ad26.COV2.S vaccination and SARS-CoV-2 variants. Regarding treatment: roughly 19 received Ad26.COV2.S at low or high dose, single or two shots; 5 received placebo; per-sample allocation not given. The investigators took samples on day 63 after the first vaccine or placebo injection. Clones were sequenced by immunoSEQ multiplex PCR, and TCRdb holds only the in-frame ones, with some missing. The data contain about 350,000 clones, 70% to 90% of them singletons. The source was peripheral blood, collected in a trial of Ad26.COV2.S vaccine versus placebo. All receptors come from a person aged 18-60 years who received the Ad26.COV2.S COVID-19 vaccine or a placebo.

The rearrangement uses TRBV7-2 and TRBJ1-5, with TRBD1 matching 8 bases. The CDR3 consists of 14 residues. From germline, CDR1 is SGHTA and CDR2 FQGNSA. J gave up 9 bases and V 1 base, and 5 bases lay outside the gene matches. The CDR3 nucleotides are TGTGCCAGCAGCTTAGTACAGGGGGTAGGGCCCCAGCATTTT. Its protein product is CASSLVQGVGPQHF.

This clone was detected once. This rearrangement joins TRBV6-5 to TRBJ1-6, with 7 positions matching TRBD1. CDR3 length equals 13 residues. Germline CDR1 and CDR2: MNHEY and SVGAGI. Trimming at V came to 8 bases and at J to 7 bases, leaving 5 bases not matched to a gene. This CDR3 is CASRQGGNSPLHF. CDR3 in DNA: TGTGCCAGCCGACAGGGTGGGAATTCACCCCTCCACTTT.

The V call is TRBV7-8, the J call TRBJ1-5; 10 bases match TRBD1. The CDR3 is 17 residues long. V lost 5 bases to trimming and J lost 1 base; unmatched junction nucleotides: 8. Germline values: CDR1 SGHVS, CDR2 FQNEAQ. CDR3 in DNA: TGTGCCAGCAGCGTAATAGACAGGGGGCAGAGCAATCAGCCCCAGCATTTT. Its protein is CASSVIDRGQSNQPQHF.